The clone carrying this TCR beta chain has a handful of counts. What it binds is not known. The repertoire was sequenced with immunoSEQ multiplex PCR; TCRdb's copy has only in-frame clones and lacks some. Counted here are roughly 80,000 clones, roughly 89% occurring once; the ten biggest clones make up approximately 10%. This CDR3 contains 17 residues. The germline V gene has CDR1 SGHTA and CDR2 FQGNSA. V trimming: 2 bases; J trimming: 2 bases; junction bases outside the gene matches: 6. The sample originates from a study of T cell responses to AZD1222 COVID-19 vaccine. Study-wide findings and caveats: In the spike-specific TCR repertoire, nearly half reportedly target unmutated variant regions.

This material consisted of peripheral blood, taken 28 days after the second AZD1222 dose. The genes are TRBV7-2 and TRBJ2-3, with TRBD2 matching over 11 bases. This TCR was sampled from an adult who received the AZD1222 COVID-19 vaccine. The CDR3 region has the DNA TGTGCCAGCAGCTTACAGGCTAGCGGGGGGCCCACAGATACGCAGTATTTT. Translated: CASSLQASGGPTDTQYF.